Listed below are T cell receptor beta chains from one sample, sequenced in a study of regulatory T cells in long-lasting Graves disease. MiXCR, run by TCRdb on the multiplex PCR reads, gives a single entry per CDR3 protein. The repertoire includes 500,000 to 800,000 distinct CDR3 sequences, roughly 30% of them detected once, and around 42% sits in the top ten. The sequencing here drew on peripheral blood mononuclear cells (PBMCs), taken when the disease was refractory, from a patient treated with antithyroid drugs. These receptors originate from a female donor with Graves disease. The CDR3 runs from the conserved cysteine through the conserved F or W. The D gene is left open where the match is weak. Some rows have no size entry. The others give once, few or many, or a class for an expanded clone.

j_gene	v_gene	d_gene	abundance	CDR3aa	CDR3nt
TRBJ1-4	TRBV6-1	.	.	CASSEARGATNEKLFF	TGTGCCAGCAGTGAAGCGCGTGGGGCAACTAATGAAAAACTGTTTTTT
TRBJ1-6	TRBV28	.	.	CASRGTPLHF	TGTGCCAGCAGAGGGACCCCCCTCCACTTT
TRBJ1-5	TRBV29-1	.	many	CSVAQGGQPQHF	TGCAGCGTTGCCCAGGGAGGACAGCCCCAGCATTTT
TRBJ2-3	TRBV11-2	.	.	CASSLDLPTTDTQYF	TGTGCCAGCAGCTTAGATCTTCCGACCACAGATACGCAGTATTTT
TRBJ1-2	TRBV11-2	.	many	CASSPLAGSYGYTF	TGTGCCAGCAGCCCCCTCGCAGGGAGCTATGGCTACACCTTC
TRBJ1-2	TRBV28	.	many	CASNFLRQRHYGYTF	TGTGCCAGCAATTTCCTCCGACAGCGACACTATGGCTACACCTTC
TRBJ1-2	TRBV24-1	.	few	CATRVGANYGYTF	TGTGCCACCAGGGTGGGGGCTAACTATGGCTACACCTTC
TRBJ1-2	TRBV6-1	TRBD1	.	CASSRTGGFGYTF	TGTGCCAGCTCCCGGACAGGGGGATTTGGCTACACCTTC
TRBJ1-6	TRBV27	.	.	CASTPPGDQGRTHPLHF	TGTGCCAGCACACCTCCTGGGGACCAGGGCAGGACCCACCCCCTCCACTTT
TRBJ1-2	TRBV9	.	.	CASSGLGGTNYGYTF	TGTGCCAGCAGCGGCTTGGGAGGCACTAACTATGGCTACACCTTC
TRBJ1-1	TRBV6-1	.	many	CASRLVGNTEAFF	TGTGCCAGCAGATTGGTCGGGAACACTGAAGCTTTCTTT
TRBJ2-2	TRBV5-1	.	many	CASSQTGYTGELFF	TGCGCCAGCAGCCAAACAGGCTACACCGGGGAGCTGTTTTTT
TRBJ2-3	TRBV6-1	TRBD2	.	CASSEALAGAGTDTQYF	TGTGCCAGCAGTGAAGCACTAGCGGGAGCTGGGACAGATACGCAGTATTTT
TRBJ2-1	TRBV2	TRBD2	.	CASRLTSGRGNEQFF	TGTGCCAGCAGGCTCACTAGCGGGAGGGGAAATGAGCAGTTCTTC
TRBJ2-1	TRBV28	TRBD2	once	CASMRAGGNEQFF	TGTGCCAGCATGCGGGCGGGGGGGAATGAGCAGTTCTTC
TRBJ1-2	TRBV5-1	.	many	CASSLDTGYGYTF	TGTGCCAGCAGTTTAGATACTGGCTATGGCTACACCTTC
TRBJ1-5	TRBV2	.	many	CASNPPNQPQHF	TGTGCCAGCAACCCGCCGAATCAGCCCCAGCATTTT